The following is a TCR beta chain sequence with its context. Its antigen is not known. This sample stems from a study of lymphopenia after photon versus proton radiotherapy. General observations from the study: Post-nadir diversity loss with photons came from oligoclonal expansion, particularly CD8+ Temra cells. Post-nadir TCR diversity decline inversely tracked overall survival among those who died. Relative stability marked proton patients; photon patients lost diversity and naive cells. Better survival with proton therapy was suggested as possible, not demonstrated.

The CDR3 has 16 residues. V lost 5 bases to trimming and J lost 2 bases, with 19 bases between them. CDR1 is PRHDT and CDR2 is FYEKMQ in the germline V gene (reference sequence). Clones were read by immunoSEQ multiplex PCR, and TCRdb kept only the in-frame ones, dropping some. The sample lists 65,000 to 85,000 clones, roughly 92% occurring once. This receptor was identified in a woman in her thirties or forties with cholangiocarcinoma. The source was peripheral blood, collected from a patient treated with photon-based radiotherapy. The J gene is TRBJ2-7, the V gene TRBV13; D is possibly TRBD1 (6 bases). The CDR3 bases are TGTGCCAGCAGCGCCTACAGGGAGTTGGGCACCTACGAGCAGTACTTC. This encodes CASSAYRELGTYEQYF.